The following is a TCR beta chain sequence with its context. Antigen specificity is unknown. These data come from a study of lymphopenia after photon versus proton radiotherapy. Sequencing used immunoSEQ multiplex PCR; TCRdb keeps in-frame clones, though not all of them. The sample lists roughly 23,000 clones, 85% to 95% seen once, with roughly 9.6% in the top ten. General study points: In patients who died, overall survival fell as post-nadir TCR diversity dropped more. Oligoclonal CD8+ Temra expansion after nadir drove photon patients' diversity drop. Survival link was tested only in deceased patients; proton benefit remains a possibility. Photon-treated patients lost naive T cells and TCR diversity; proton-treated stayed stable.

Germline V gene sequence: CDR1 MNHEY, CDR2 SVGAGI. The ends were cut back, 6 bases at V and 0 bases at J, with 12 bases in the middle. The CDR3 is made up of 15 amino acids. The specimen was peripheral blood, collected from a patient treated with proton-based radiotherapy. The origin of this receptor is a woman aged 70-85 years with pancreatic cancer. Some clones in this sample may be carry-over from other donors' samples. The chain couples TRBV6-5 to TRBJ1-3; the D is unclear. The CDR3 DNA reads TGTGCCAGCAGGCCGACGGCCAGCTCTGGAAACACCATATATTTT. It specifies CASRPTASSGNTIYF.